What follows are 22 T cell receptor beta chains derived from one specimen sequenced in a study of long-term antiretroviral therapy in people with HIV. The authors ran the immunoSEQ assay, v3.0, at survey level. Sequencing used immunoSEQ multiplex PCR; TCRdb keeps in-frame clones, though not all of them. Found here are over 15,000 clones, about 81% of them singletons; the top ten hold more than 7.5%. The material sequenced was unsorted PBMCs, taken 0.3 years after starting antiretroviral therapy. The receptors originated from a man aged 18 to 30 with HIV.

The chain joins TRBV29-1 to TRBJ2-1; D call uncertain. CDR3 length equals 13 residues. Germline values: CDR1 SQVTM, CDR2 ANQGSEA. The V end lost 4 bases, the J end lost 0 bases, and 7 bases lay between the germline ends. The CDR3 sequence is CSVVTLSYNEQFF. CDR3 coding DNA: TGCAGCGTTGTAACACTCTCCTACAATGAGCAGTTCTTC.

The rearrangement links TRBV15 to TRBJ2-7; D is undetermined. V dropped 0 bases and J dropped 0 bases, with 9 bases sitting between them. The CDR3 has 15 residues. Germline CDR1 is LNHNV and CDR2 is YYDKDF (reference sequence). The CDR3, as DNA: TGTGCCACCAGCAGAGAAACGGGTTCCTCCTACGAGCAGTACTTC. This gives the protein CATSRETGSSYEQYF.

The J gene is TRBJ2-7, the V gene TRBV7-9, with D possibly matching TRBD1 (7 bases). Per germline, CDR1 SEHNR and CDR2 FQNEAQ (reference sequence). Trimming took 5 bases from V and 1 from J, leaving 9 bases between them. This CDR3 is built from 13 residues. DNA of the CDR3: TGTGCCAGCAGCCAGGGGGGTTCCTACGAGCAGTACGTC. Its protein product is CASSQGGSYEQYV.

The chain's CDR3 is CATSAGTGTGELFF. For the CDR3, the DNA is TGTGCCACCAGCGCCGGGACAGGGACCGGGGAGCTGTTTTTT. The V gene is TRBV15, the J gene TRBJ2-2; TRBD1 aligns across 9 bases. V shed 5 bases and J 5 bases; nucleotides not matched to a gene: 3. The CDR3 has 14 amino acids. Germline CDR1 reads LNHNV; CDR2 reads YYDKDF (reference sequence).

This chain joins TRBV7-3 and TRBJ1-1; no reliable D call. This CDR3 spans 14 amino acids. Germline V gene sequence: CDR1 SGHTA, CDR2 FQGTGA. The V end was cut by 1 base, the J end by 5 bases, with 11 bases between. The CDR3 coding sequence is TGTGCCAGCAGCTTAAGAGCCCGGGATACTGAAGCTTTCTTT. It specifies CASSLRARDTEAFF.

This rearrangement joins TRBV5-6 to TRBJ2-7, with D perhaps matching TRBD1 (5 bases). V lost 2 bases, J lost 4 bases, and 7 bases lay in between. Germline assignment: CDR1 SGHDT and CDR2 YYEEEE. The CDR3 is 12 amino acids. CDR3 nucleotide sequence: TGTGCCAGCAGCTTTGCAGGGTACGAGCAGTACGTC. Translated, it gives CASSFAGYEQYV.

V and J are TRBV5-1 and TRBJ2-2; D is unclear. CDR1 is SGHRS, CDR2 YFSETQ, per germline. V was pared by 9 bases and J by 2 bases, with 11 bases between. The CDR3 totals 13 residues. The CDR3 DNA reads TGCGCCACCAATCACCCAAACACCGGGGAGCTGTTTTTT. It codes for CATNHPNTGELFF.

The genes are TRBV7-2 and TRBJ1-2; TRBD1 agrees at 9 bases. Germline V gives CDR1 SGHTA, CDR2 FQGNSA. This CDR3 has 14 residues. Trimming cost V 4 bases and J 4 bases; bases outside gene matches: 4. CDR3 sequence reads: CASSSDRGSYGYTF. For the CDR3, the DNA is TGTGCCAGCAGCTCGGACAGGGGAAGCTATGGCTACACCTTC.

The V call is TRBV6-6, the J call TRBJ2-6; a weak D match, TRBD1 (6 bases). Germline CDR1 MNHNY, CDR2 SVGAGI (reference sequence). This CDR3 has 15 residues. Trimming removed 6 bases at V and 1 base at J, with 10 bases between. CDR3 sequence reads: CASSLDRSGANVLTF. DNA of the CDR3: TGTGCCAGCAGCCTCGACAGGTCTGGGGCCAACGTCCTGACTTTC.

This chain joins TRBV4-2 and TRBJ2-2, with 7 bases that match TRBD2. V trimming: 0 bases; J trimming: 7 bases; junction bases outside the gene matches: 14. Germline V gives CDR1 LGHNA, CDR2 YNFKEQ. This CDR3 is 18 amino acids long. The CDR3: CASSQEWSLGGKGGELFF. CDR3 nucleotide sequence: TGTGCCAGCAGCCAAGAATGGTCGCTGGGGGGGAAGGGCGGGGAGCTGTTTTTT.

The chain combines TRBV18 with TRBJ1-2; D may be TRBD1 (6 bases). CDR1 and CDR2 from the germline V gene are KGHSH and LQKENI. The germline V and J ends were trimmed by 6 bases and 0 bases, with 14 bases remaining between them. There are 15 residues in the CDR3. DNA for the CDR3: TGTGCCAGCTCCCCATCGGACAGTTCTAACTATGGCTACACCTTC. This sequence encodes CASSPSDSSNYGYTF.

The chain recombines TRBV10-1 with TRBJ2-3; D is possibly TRBD1 (5 bases). This CDR3 spans 14 amino acids. With 3 bases removed from V and 4 bases from J, the gap between germline ends came to 11 bases. Germline CDR1 and CDR2: WNHNN and SYGVQD (reference sequence). The CDR3 DNA reads as TGCGCCAGCAGTGATACGCTGACAGCAGATACGCAGTATTTT. Translated: CASSDTLTADTQYF.

V and J are TRBV6-6 and TRBJ1-4; TRBD1 might be the D (6 bases). The CDR3 spans 15 residues. Germline assignment: CDR1 MNHNY and CDR2 SVGAGI (reference sequence). V dropped 7 bases and J dropped 6 bases, with 18 bases sitting between them. This CDR3 reads CASIQDSLTHEKLFF. CDR3 sequence (DNA): TGTGCCAGCATTCAGGACAGCTTAACCCATGAAAAACTGTTTTTT.

This clone was observed once. This sequence joins TRBV28 and TRBJ2-2; possibly TRBD1 for D (5 bases). V was trimmed by 7 bases and J by 1 base, leaving 7 bases between them. The CDR3 spans 13 residues. Germline V lookup: CDR1 MDHEN, CDR2 SYDVKM. CDR3 DNA sequence: TGTGCCAGCACAACAGGGAACACCGGGGAGCTGTTTTTT. Translated: CASTTGNTGELFF. The variable domain in full, completed from reference TRBV28 and TRBJ2-2, reads DVKVTQSSRYLVKRTGEKVFLECVQDMDHENMFWYRQDPGLGLRLIYFSYDVKMKEKGDIPEGYSVSREKKERFSLILESASTNQTSMYLCASTTGNTGELFFGEGSRLTVL.

V and J are TRBV7-3 and TRBJ2-5; D perhaps matches TRBD1 (5 bases). V lost 3 bases, J lost 2 bases, and 7 bases lay in between. The CDR3 is 13 residues long. CDR1 and CDR2 from the germline V gene are SGHTA and FQGTGA. The CDR3 region is CASSFDRQETQYF. The DNA for the CDR3 is TGTGCCAGCAGCTTTGACAGACAAGAGACCCAGTACTTC.

The J gene is TRBJ2-3, the V gene TRBV19; TRBD2 aligns across 14 bases. This CDR3 is 18 amino acids long. From germline, CDR1 is LNHDA and CDR2 SQIVND (reference sequence). Trimming cost V 5 bases and J 0 bases; bases outside gene matches: 7. CDR3 sequence: CASSPRLAGGPSTDTQYF. The DNA of the CDR3 is TGTGCCAGTAGTCCTAGACTAGCGGGGGGGCCGAGCACAGATACGCAGTATTTT. Combining the CDR3 with reference TRBV19 and TRBJ2-3 gives the whole variable domain DGGITQSPKYLFRKEGQNVTLSCEQNLNHDAMYWYRQDPGQGLRLIYYSQIVNDFQKGDIAEGYSVSREKKESFPLTVTSAQKNPTAFYLCASSPRLAGGPSTDTQYFGPGTRLTVL.

The chain recombines TRBV2 with TRBJ2-3; 11 bases fit TRBD2. CDR1 is SNHLY, CDR2 FYNNEI, per germline. The CDR3 has 17 residues. Unmatched junction bases numbered 7, after V lost 5 bases and J lost 0 bases. DNA of the CDR3: TGTGCCAGCAGTCTAGCGGGGGGCTTGCTTAGCACAGATACGCAGTATTTT. Translated: CASSLAGGLLSTDTQYF.

The V gene is TRBV6-1, the J gene TRBJ2-5, with D perhaps matching TRBD1 or TRBD2 (5 bases each). Germline V CDR1 and CDR2: MNHNS, SASEGT. Deletions cut 8 bases from V and 2 bases from J, with 12 bases between. This CDR3 contains 13 residues. The CDR3 DNA reads as TGTGCCAGCGAGAGGGGTCGGCAAGAGACCCAGTACTTC. It yields the protein CASERGRQETQYF.

The chain couples TRBV2 to TRBJ2-1; tentatively, D is TRBD1 (5 bases). V gave up 10 bases and J gave up 1 base, with 11 bases separating them. The CDR3 contains 13 residues. CDR1 and CDR2 (germline): SNHLY, FYNNEI. The CDR3 bases are TGTGCCACACCCTCAGGGTCCTACAATGAGCAGTTCTTC. This gives the protein CATPSGSYNEQFF.

The V call is TRBV30, the J call TRBJ2-2; 13 nucleotides align to TRBD2. Germline trimming cut 3 bases from V and 6 bases from J; bases unmatched to any gene: 7. The length of the CDR3 is 16 residues. CDR1 and CDR2 from the germline V gene are GTSNPN and SVGIG (reference sequence). The CDR3 reads CAWRSGLAGRAGELFF. The CDR3, as DNA: TGTGCCTGGAGGTCGGGACTAGCGGGGCGCGCCGGGGAGCTGTTTTTT.

The rearrangement joins TRBV28 to TRBJ1-5; D is possibly TRBD1 (6 bases). The CDR3 totals 14 residues. Germline V gene sequence: CDR1 MDHEN, CDR2 SYDVKM. The ends were cut back, 5 bases at V and 5 bases at J, with 13 bases in the middle. Here the CDR3 DNA reads TGTGCCAGCAGTCTAACAGGGCACTATCAGCCCCAGCATTTT. Residues: CASSLTGHYQPQHF.

This sequence joins TRBV2 and TRBJ2-3, with D perhaps TRBD1 or TRBD2 (5 bases each). This CDR3 has 15 amino acids. The ends were cut back, 1 base at V and 1 base at J, with 9 bases in the middle. Germline CDR1 is SNHLY and CDR2 is FYNNEI. The CDR3 DNA reads TGTGCCAGCAGTGAAGAGGGGACCCGCACAGATACGCAGTATTTT. Translation gives CASSEEGTRTDTQYF. The variable domain in full, with the rest retrieved from reference TRBV2 and TRBJ2-3, is EPEVTQTPSHQVTQMGQEVILRCVPISNHLYFYWYRQILGQKVEFLVSFYNNEISEKSEIFDDQFSVERPDGSNFTLKIRSTKLEDSAMYFCASSEEGTRTDTQYFGPGTRLTVL.